This record looks at one TCR beta chain sequence and its context. The sample is drawn from a study of blood T cell repertoires in COVID-19. The CDR3 length is 12 residues. V lost 3 bases, J lost 6 bases, and 8 bases lay in between. The germline V gene encodes CDR1 SGHVS and CDR2 FQNEAQ. Repertoires were generated with immunoSEQ multiplex PCR, while TCRdb's copy carries only in-frame clones and drops some. This table has 150,000 to 200,000 clones, roughly four fifths appearing once. Input material: PBMCs or T cells enriched from blood (not recorded which). This sequence joins TRBV7-8 and TRBJ1-1, with D perhaps TRBD1 (5 bases). The clonotype was recovered from a man aged 45 to 65 who had recovered from COVID-19. Here the CDR3 reads CASSFGAAEAFF. DNA of the CDR3: TGTGCCAGCAGCTTTGGGGCCGCTGAAGCTTTCTTT. The full variable domain, completed using reference TRBV7-8 and TRBJ1-1, is GAGVSQSPRYKVAKRGQDVALRCDPISGHVSLFWYQQALGQGPEFLTYFQNEAQLDKSGLPSDRFFAERPEGSVSTLKIQRTQQEDSAVYLCASSFGAAEAFFGQGTRLTVV.